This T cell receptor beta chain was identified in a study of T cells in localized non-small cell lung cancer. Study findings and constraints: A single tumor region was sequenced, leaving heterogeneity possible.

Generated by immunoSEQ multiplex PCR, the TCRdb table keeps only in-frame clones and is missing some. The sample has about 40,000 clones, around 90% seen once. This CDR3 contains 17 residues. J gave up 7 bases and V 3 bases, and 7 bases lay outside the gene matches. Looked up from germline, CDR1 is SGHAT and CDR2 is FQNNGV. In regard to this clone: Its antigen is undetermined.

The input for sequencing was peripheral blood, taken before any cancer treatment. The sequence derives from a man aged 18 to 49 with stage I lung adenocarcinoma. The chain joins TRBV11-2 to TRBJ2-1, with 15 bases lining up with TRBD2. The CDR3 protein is CASSFSPGLAGGNEQFF. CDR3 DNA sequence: TGTGCCAGCAGCTTTTCCCCGGGACTAGCGGGGGGAAATGAGCAGTTCTTC.